This T cell receptor beta chain was sequenced during a study of blood T cell repertoires in COVID-19. In the original workflow: Estimated nucleated cell counts came from reference gene primer amplification. The assay was immunoSEQ multiplex PCR, and TCRdb's table has in-frame clones only and misses some. V, J and clone size were drawn from that table, and D and trimming were deduced from the DNA. The data hold tens of thousands of clones, with roughly four fifths observed a single time. Trimming cost V 5 bases and J 2 bases; bases outside gene matches: 14. This CDR3 is 18 amino acids long. CDR1 LGHNA and CDR2 YNFKEQ come from the germline V gene.

The sequenced sample was peripheral blood. This clonotype was obtained from a woman aged 70-85 years with acute or convalescent COVID-19. V usage is TRBV4-2 and J usage is TRBJ2-7; 11 positions agree with TRBD2. In nucleotides, the CDR3 is TGTGCCAGCAGCTCCAGAGATAGCGGGGGGGCCACTGCCTACGAGCAGTACTTC. It is translated as CASSSRDSGGATAYEQYF.